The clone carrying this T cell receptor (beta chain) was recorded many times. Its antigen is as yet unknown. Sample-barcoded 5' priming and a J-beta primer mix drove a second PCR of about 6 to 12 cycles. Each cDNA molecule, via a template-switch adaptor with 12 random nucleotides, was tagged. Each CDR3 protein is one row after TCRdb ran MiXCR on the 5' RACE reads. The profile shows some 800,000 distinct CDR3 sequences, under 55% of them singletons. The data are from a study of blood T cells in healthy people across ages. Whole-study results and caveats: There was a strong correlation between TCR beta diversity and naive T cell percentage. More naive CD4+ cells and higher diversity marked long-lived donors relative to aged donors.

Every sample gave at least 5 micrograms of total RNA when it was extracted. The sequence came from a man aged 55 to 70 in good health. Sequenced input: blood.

CDR3 in amino acids: CASSLSHLTSGVETQYF. The CDR3 DNA reads as TGTGCCAGCAGTTTATCCCACCTGACTAGCGGGGTTGAGACCCAGTACTTC. The chain links TRBV27 to TRBJ2-5; TRBD2 agrees at 11 bases. The trim removed 0 bases at V and 5 bases at J, leaving 8 bases unmatched. CDR3 length equals 17 residues. The germline CDR1 and CDR2 sequences are MNHEY and SMNVEV (reference sequence).